The clone carrying this T cell receptor (beta chain) was seen only a few times. Possible read error: a much larger clone is one base away. Since the CDR3 does not end with the conserved phenylalanine or tryptophan, this likely comes from a read error. No DNA is shown, since the ends of the CDR3 on it are uncertain; the CDR3 is the one TCRdb lists. Germline CDR1 is MNHEY and CDR2 is SMNVEV (reference sequence). The CDR3 is 11 amino acids in total, end residues counted. This record comes from a study of regulatory T cells in long-lasting Graves disease. The TCR beta library used iRepertoire HTBI primers with Arm-PCR amplification of CDR3. Via MiXCR, TCRdb re-called the multiplex PCR reads, giving one row per CDR3 protein. The top ten hold approximately 19% of the sample, which has roughly 420,000 distinct CDR3 sequences, 13% to 15% seen once. As to time point: newly diagnosed GD, antithyroid drugs for less than 3 months. Making the TCR library involved RNA that had been extracted from PBMCs.

These sequences were also reported in another study, on T cells in Graves' hyperthyroidism and ophthalmopathy. That source notes: Through a model of 13 V-J features, ophthalmopathy was separated from stable hyperthyroidism.

V and J are TRBV27 and TRBJ2-1; no check of the table's D call, TRBD1, against the DNA was made. The clonotype originates from a woman in her fifties or sixties with Graves disease. Sequencing used peripheral blood mononuclear cells (PBMCs), obtained at new diagnosis, from a patient treated with antithyroid drugs. The CDR3: CASSLGQMWFL.